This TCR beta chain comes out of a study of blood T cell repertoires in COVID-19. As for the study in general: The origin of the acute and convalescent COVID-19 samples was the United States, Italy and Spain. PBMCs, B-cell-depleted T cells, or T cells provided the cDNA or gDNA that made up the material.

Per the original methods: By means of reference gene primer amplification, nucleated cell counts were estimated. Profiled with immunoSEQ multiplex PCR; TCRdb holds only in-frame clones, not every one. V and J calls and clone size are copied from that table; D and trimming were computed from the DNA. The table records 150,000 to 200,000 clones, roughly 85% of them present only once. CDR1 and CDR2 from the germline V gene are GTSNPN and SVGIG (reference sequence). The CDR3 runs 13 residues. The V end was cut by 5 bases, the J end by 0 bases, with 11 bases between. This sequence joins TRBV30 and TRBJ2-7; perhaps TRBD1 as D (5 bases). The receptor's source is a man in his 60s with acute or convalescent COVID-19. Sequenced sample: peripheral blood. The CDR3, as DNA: TGTGCCTGGTCCAAGACAGACTCCTACGAGCAGTACTTC. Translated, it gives CAWSKTDSYEQYF.